What follows describes a single TCR beta chain. The data belong to a study of blood T cell repertoires in COVID-19. Study-wide context: The United States, Italy and Spain provided the acute and convalescent COVID-19 samples. PBMCs, B-cell-depleted T cells, or T cells were the source of the cDNA or gDNA that made up the material.

This CDR3 spans 14 amino acids. The germline V gene encodes CDR1 LGHNA and CDR2 YSLEER. Trimming shortened V by 0 bases and J by 7 bases, and 13 bases separated the two germline ends. In the original processing: Researchers report that nucleated cell counts were estimated from reference gene primer amplification. The assay was immunoSEQ multiplex PCR, and TCRdb's table has in-frame clones only and misses some. From that table come the V and J calls and clone size; the DNA was used to work out D and trimming. The sample yields more than 150,000 clones, just under 80% seen once. J is TRBJ2-7 and V is TRBV4-3; D gene uncertain. The source material was peripheral blood. The receptor was isolated from a woman older than 75 with active or convalescent COVID-19. The DNA for the CDR3 is TGCGCCAGCAGCCAAGATTACGGCAGGTGGGAGCAGTACTTC. As protein: CASSQDYGRWEQYF.